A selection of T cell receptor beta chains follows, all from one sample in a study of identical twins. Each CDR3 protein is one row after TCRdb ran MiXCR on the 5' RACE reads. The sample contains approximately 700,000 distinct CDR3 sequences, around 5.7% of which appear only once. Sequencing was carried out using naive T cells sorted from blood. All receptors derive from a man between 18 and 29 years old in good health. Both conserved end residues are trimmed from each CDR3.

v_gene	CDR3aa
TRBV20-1	SARALQTSGRGYEQF
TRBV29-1	SAHSLASRDEQF
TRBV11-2	ASSSSALGQAREQY
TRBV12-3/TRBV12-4	ASIPLGTGNQPQH
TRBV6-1	ASSGQLGGYEQF
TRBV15	ATSYGTEETQY
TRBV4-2	ASSQTDRGRRTEAF
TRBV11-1	ASSFQIRNTEAF
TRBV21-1	ASSERGGGRF
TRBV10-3	AISESAGLGDNEQF
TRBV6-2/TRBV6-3	ASSYSLLGADTEAF
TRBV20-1	SADLTSGSYEQF
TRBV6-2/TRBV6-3	ASSRRPLNQPQH
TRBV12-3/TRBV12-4	ASSQGDRSHEQY
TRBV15	ATSSHTGTGSVEQY
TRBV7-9	ASSSAVVQETQY
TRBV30	ACQSGSYEQY
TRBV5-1	ASSLDPQGIQY
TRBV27	ASSFSSSSIGYT
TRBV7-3	ASSPPGLAENEQF
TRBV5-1	ASSLEQGRPPLH
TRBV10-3	AISKGLAGDEQY
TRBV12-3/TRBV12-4	ASSLSGGNEKLF
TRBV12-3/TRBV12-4	ASSLTGPEQF
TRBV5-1	ASSLSGTGVFAF
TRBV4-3	ASSQDNSGTGGEQY
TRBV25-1	ASSGDSSGNTIY
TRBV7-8	ASSLVLAGLSYNEQF
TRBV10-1	ATSEREGPPYNEQF
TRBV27	ASSSQGGGNTIY
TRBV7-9	ASSDRTGAGVEAF
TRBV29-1	SVSRGQLQETQY
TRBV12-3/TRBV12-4	ASSRTGSSSYNEQF
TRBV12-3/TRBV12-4	ASSPTGGLVETQY
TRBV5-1	ASQREANTGELF
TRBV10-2	ASSETGSNSPLH
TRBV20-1	SARDLKKLASNTGELF
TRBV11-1	ASSFWAIRTELKYGYT
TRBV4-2	ASSQESEPYGYT
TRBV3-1	ASSPPVSTDTQY
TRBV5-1	ASSLDFGTGENEQF
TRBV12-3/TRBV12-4	ASSPSIRELF
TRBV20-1	SASYGANEKLF